The 26 T cell receptor beta chains reported below all come from one sample, sequenced in a study of CD8 T cells in Susac syndrome. cDNA came from around 0.54 to 1 ug RNA primed by random hexamers. Each CDR3 protein gets one entry after TCRdb re-called the immunoSEQ multiplex PCR reads with MiXCR. The table has around 150,000 distinct CDR3 sequences, over 90% seen once; the top ten hold under 0.2%. The material sequenced was CD8+ T cells from PBMCs. These TCRs come from a human donor with Susac syndrome.

The V and J genes are TRBV24-1 and TRBJ2-1; no reliable D call. The ends were cut back, 4 bases at V and 7 bases at J, with 10 bases in the middle. This CDR3 has 13 amino acids. Germline loops: CDR1 KGHDR, CDR2 SFDVKD. The CDR3 DNA follows: TGTGCCACCAGTGACGCCGGGTTTAATGAGCAGTTCTTC. Protein: CATSDAGFNEQFF.

CDR3 residues: CASSPWTSRDTQYF. The CDR3 DNA sequence: TGTGCCAGCAGTCCCTGGACATCCAGGGATACGCAGTATTTT. The genes are TRBV6-6 and TRBJ2-3; D possibly corresponds to TRBD1 (5 bases). Germline V lookup: CDR1 MNHNY, CDR2 SVGAGI (reference sequence). Trimming took off 5 bases at V and 6 bases at J, with 15 bases between the two ends. CDR3 length: 14 amino acids.

V gene TRBV20-1 combines with J gene TRBJ2-7; 9 positions match TRBD2. This CDR3 contains 18 residues. Trimming at V came to 0 bases and at J to 0 bases, leaving 12 bases not matched to a gene. Germline V lookup: CDR1 DFQATT, CDR2 SNEGSKA (reference sequence). CDR3 DNA sequence: TGCAGTGCTAGAGATCCGCAGGCTAGCGGGACGGGCTCCTACGAGCAGTACTTC. This encodes CSARDPQASGTGSYEQYF.

The CDR3 is CASSLSGLDGTYEQYF. CDR3 nucleotide sequence: TGTGCCAGCAGTTTATCCGGACTAGATGGGACCTACGAGCAGTACTTC. J is TRBJ2-7 and V is TRBV27, with 7 positions matching TRBD2. CDR3 length equals 16 residues. CDR1 MNHEY and CDR2 SMNVEV come from the germline V gene (reference sequence). V lost 0 bases to trimming and J lost 2 bases; unmatched junction nucleotides: 7.

The chain combines TRBV14 with TRBJ2-1; 10 bases fit TRBD2. This CDR3 region has 16 residues. Germline lookup yields CDR1 SGHDN and CDR2 FVKESK. Losses at the gene ends were 4 bases for V and 3 bases for J; bases not matched to a gene: 6. Here the CDR3 reads CASSPSGRIFYNEQFF. The CDR3 DNA reads TGTGCCAGCAGCCCTAGCGGGAGAATTTTCTACAATGAGCAGTTCTTC.

In DNA, the CDR3 is TGTGCCAGCAGTACCGGGGGAGAGGGCGGAGATACGCAGTATTTT. This sequence encodes CASSTGGEGGDTQYF. The chain combines TRBV12-3 or TRBV12-4 with TRBJ2-3; D perhaps matches TRBD2 (6 bases). This CDR3 contains 15 residues. The V and J ends lost 5 bases and 5 bases respectively, with 17 bases between them.

V usage is TRBV9 and J usage is TRBJ2-2; no definite D call. The CDR3 extends over 12 amino acids. CDR1 SGDLS and CDR2 YYNGEE come from the germline V gene. V lost 5 bases to trimming and J lost 2 bases, with 4 bases between them. The CDR3 loop is CASRDNTGELFF. The CDR3 DNA reads TGTGCCAGCAGGGATAACACCGGGGAGCTGTTTTTT.

J is TRBJ2-1 and V is TRBV15, with 14 bases matching TRBD2. The CDR3 is 17 residues long. Germline V lookup: CDR1 LNHNV, CDR2 YYDKDF (reference sequence). After removal of 4 bases from V and 4 bases from J, the junction contained 6 bases not matched to a gene. The CDR3 bases are TGTGCCACCAGCACCGGAGGACTAGCGGGAGGTTACAATGAGCAGTTCTTC. Encoded protein: CATSTGGLAGGYNEQFF.

The count of this clonotype is one. The CDR3 DNA sequence: TGTGCCAGCAGTTGGCCGACAGGGGGCATAGTCGAAGCTTTCTTT. This translates into CASSWPTGGIVEAFF. The chain uses TRBV12-3 or TRBV12-4 and TRBJ1-1; TRBD1 aligns across 10 bases. With 4 bases clipped from V and 8 bases from J, the junction kept 10 bases outside the gene matches. The CDR3 spans 15 residues.

This chain uses TRBV13 with TRBJ2-7, with D unresolved. With 4 bases removed from V and 6 bases from J, the gap between germline ends came to 7 bases. The CDR3 consists of 11 residues. Looked up from germline, CDR1 is PRHDT and CDR2 is FYEKMQ (reference sequence). The chain's CDR3 is CASSSRAEQYF. CDR3 DNA sequence: TGTGCCAGCAGCTCCCGGGCCGAGCAGTACTTC.

This chain joins TRBV27 and TRBJ2-7; 12 bases are a match to TRBD2. The CDR3 has 16 amino acids. CDR1 is MNHEY and CDR2 is SMNVEV in the germline V gene (reference sequence). Trimming took 7 bases from V and 4 from J; bases not matched to a gene: 11. The CDR3 sequence: CASTQLAGGLGYEQYF. The CDR3 region has the DNA TGTGCCAGCACCCAACTAGCGGGAGGTTTGGGTTACGAGCAGTACTTC.

The V and J genes are TRBV7-9 and TRBJ1-1, with TRBD1 as a possible D gene (5 bases). Trimming pared 1 base from V and 1 base from J, leaving 10 bases between. CDR3 length equals 15 residues. Germline CDR1 reads SEHNR; CDR2 reads FQNEAQ (reference sequence). CDR3 bases: TGTGCCAGCAGCTTAGTGGGGCGGGGGAACACTGAAGCTTTCTTT. Its translation is CASSLVGRGNTEAFF.

This chain links TRBV9 with TRBJ2-3; D gene uncertain. In germline, CDR1 is SGDLS, CDR2 YYNGEE. This CDR3 is 14 amino acids long. Trimming cost V 0 bases and J 3 bases, with 8 bases left between them. The CDR3 spells CASSVGIETDTQYF. As DNA, the CDR3 is TGTGCCAGCAGCGTAGGAATAGAAACAGATACGCAGTATTTT. Drawing the rest from reference TRBV9 and TRBJ2-3, the complete variable domain is DSGVTQTPKHLITATGQRVTLRCSPRSGDLSVYWYQQSLDQGLQFLIQYYNGEERAKGNILERFSAQQFPDLHSELNLSSLELGDSALYFCASSVGIETDTQYFGPGTRLTVL.

The CDR3 nucleotides read TGTGCCAGCAGCCCCGGGACAGGCACTTCTCGCAGCAATCAGCCCCAGCATTTT. Translation gives CASSPGTGTSRSNQPQHF. The gene calls are TRBV5-8 and TRBJ1-5, with TRBD1 matching over 8 bases. There are 18 residues in the CDR3. Germline V lookup: CDR1 SGHTS, CDR2 YDEGEE. Trimming at V came to 4 bases and at J to 1 base, leaving 13 bases not matched to a gene.

The chain uses TRBV4-1 and TRBJ1-2; D is perhaps TRBD1 (5 bases). V was trimmed by 3 bases and J by 8 bases, leaving 13 bases between them. The CDR3 is 13 residues long. Germline lookup yields CDR1 MGHRA and CDR2 YSYEKL. As DNA, the CDR3 is TGCGCCAGCAGCCAGGACACGGCGGGCGGCTACACCTTC. Its protein product is CASSQDTAGGYTF.

The chain links TRBV12-3 or TRBV12-4 to TRBJ1-1, with D possibly TRBD1 on 5 matching bases. There are 13 residues in the CDR3. The germline V and J ends were trimmed by 3 bases and 8 bases, with 13 bases remaining between them. CDR3: CASSFSRGEEAFF. The CDR3 DNA follows: TGTGCCAGCAGTTTTTCGAGAGGGGAGGAAGCTTTCTTT.

V usage is TRBV13 and J usage is TRBJ2-3, with a weak D call TRBD2 (5 bases). Germline-derived CDR1 and CDR2 are PRHDT and FYEKMQ (reference sequence). V lost 4 bases and J lost 4, with 24 bases in between. This CDR3 has 18 residues. The DNA of the CDR3 is TGTGCCAGCAGCTCCCGCCTCCCTGGGAGCTCTCTCCCAGATACGCAGTATTTT. Protein product: CASSSRLPGSSLPDTQYF.

This clonotype was recorded only once. The chain uses TRBV12-3 or TRBV12-4 and TRBJ2-5; 9 bases match TRBD1. J was trimmed by 10 bases and V by 6 bases; bases with no gene match: 9. The CDR3 extends over 13 amino acids. The CDR3: CASSSGTGMGQYF. CDR3 in DNA: TGTGCCAGCAGCTCCGGGACAGGGATGGGCCAGTACTTC.

The J gene is TRBJ2-7, the V gene TRBV25-1; 8 bases line up with TRBD1. The V segment lost 0 bases and the J segment 4 bases; nucleotides outside the gene matches: 20. Per germline, CDR1 MGHDK and CDR2 SYGVNS. The CDR3 is made up of 20 amino acids. CDR3 sequence: CASSEYISPALQGAMYEQYF. The CDR3 nucleotides are TGTGCCAGCAGTGAATATATCAGCCCCGCTCTCCAGGGGGCAATGTACGAGCAGTACTTC.

The rearrangement joins TRBV4-1 to TRBJ2-7; TRBD1 aligns across 8 bases. V dropped 2 bases and J dropped 2; count of bases not matched to a gene: 2. This CDR3 has 14 amino acids. The germline gives CDR1 MGHRA, CDR2 YSYEKL. The CDR3 DNA reads TGCGCCAGCAGCCAAAACAGGGGGGCCTACGAGCAGTACTTC. Its translation: CASSQNRGAYEQYF.

The V call is TRBV24-1, the J call TRBJ2-1; D might be TRBD2 (6 bases). Trimming removed 6 bases at V and 8 bases at J, with 13 bases between. Germline loops: CDR1 KGHDR, CDR2 SFDVKD. The CDR3 covers 13 residues. CDR3 bases: TGTGCCACCAGTCCCGGACTAATGGATGAGCAGTTCTTC. Its protein product is CATSPGLMDEQFF.

The CDR3 bases are TGTGCCAGCGATGCGGGAAGGTTCAATGAGCAGTTCTTC. Its protein is CASDAGRFNEQFF. The chain couples TRBV2 to TRBJ2-1, with a possible D match to TRBD2 (6 bases). Germline assignment: CDR1 SNHLY and CDR2 FYNNEI. The CDR3 contains 13 residues. The V and J ends lost 8 bases and 6 bases respectively, with 14 bases between them.

CDR3: CATSRGGGVIEQFF. CDR3 in DNA: TGTGCCACCAGCAGAGGTGGTGGCGTGATTGAGCAGTTCTTC. The chain carries TRBV15 and TRBJ2-1, with unresolved D. Trimming removed 1 base at V and 9 bases at J, with 13 bases between. This CDR3 is built from 14 residues. Germline values: CDR1 LNHNV, CDR2 YYDKDF (reference sequence).

The chain employs TRBV20-1 and TRBJ1-5; TRBD1 aligns across 8 bases. Germline CDR1 DFQATT, CDR2 SNEGSKA (reference sequence). Germline trimming cut 4 bases from V and 3 bases from J; bases unmatched to any gene: 8. The CDR3 has 15 amino acids. This CDR3 reads CSATGQGGFNQPQHF. CDR3 in DNA: TGCAGTGCTACCGGACAGGGAGGATTCAATCAGCCCCAGCATTTT.

The chain employs TRBV11-2 and TRBJ2-2; D not resolved. Germline V gene sequence: CDR1 SGHAT, CDR2 FQNNGV. The CDR3 consists of 14 residues. Between the trimmed V and J ends, which lost 5 bases and 7 bases, there was a span of 14 bases. The CDR3 reads CASSAVINGGELFF. DNA of the CDR3: TGTGCCAGCAGCGCGGTTATTAATGGCGGGGAGCTGTTTTTT.

This chain connects TRBV6-5 to TRBJ1-2, with unresolved D. The germline V and J ends were trimmed by 4 bases and 8 bases, with 8 bases remaining between them. Germline loops: CDR1 MNHEY, CDR2 SVGAGI. The CDR3 sequence is 11 residues long. The CDR3, as DNA: TGTGCCAGCAGTTCCGCATCCGGCTACACCTTC. Protein sequence: CASSSASGYTF.